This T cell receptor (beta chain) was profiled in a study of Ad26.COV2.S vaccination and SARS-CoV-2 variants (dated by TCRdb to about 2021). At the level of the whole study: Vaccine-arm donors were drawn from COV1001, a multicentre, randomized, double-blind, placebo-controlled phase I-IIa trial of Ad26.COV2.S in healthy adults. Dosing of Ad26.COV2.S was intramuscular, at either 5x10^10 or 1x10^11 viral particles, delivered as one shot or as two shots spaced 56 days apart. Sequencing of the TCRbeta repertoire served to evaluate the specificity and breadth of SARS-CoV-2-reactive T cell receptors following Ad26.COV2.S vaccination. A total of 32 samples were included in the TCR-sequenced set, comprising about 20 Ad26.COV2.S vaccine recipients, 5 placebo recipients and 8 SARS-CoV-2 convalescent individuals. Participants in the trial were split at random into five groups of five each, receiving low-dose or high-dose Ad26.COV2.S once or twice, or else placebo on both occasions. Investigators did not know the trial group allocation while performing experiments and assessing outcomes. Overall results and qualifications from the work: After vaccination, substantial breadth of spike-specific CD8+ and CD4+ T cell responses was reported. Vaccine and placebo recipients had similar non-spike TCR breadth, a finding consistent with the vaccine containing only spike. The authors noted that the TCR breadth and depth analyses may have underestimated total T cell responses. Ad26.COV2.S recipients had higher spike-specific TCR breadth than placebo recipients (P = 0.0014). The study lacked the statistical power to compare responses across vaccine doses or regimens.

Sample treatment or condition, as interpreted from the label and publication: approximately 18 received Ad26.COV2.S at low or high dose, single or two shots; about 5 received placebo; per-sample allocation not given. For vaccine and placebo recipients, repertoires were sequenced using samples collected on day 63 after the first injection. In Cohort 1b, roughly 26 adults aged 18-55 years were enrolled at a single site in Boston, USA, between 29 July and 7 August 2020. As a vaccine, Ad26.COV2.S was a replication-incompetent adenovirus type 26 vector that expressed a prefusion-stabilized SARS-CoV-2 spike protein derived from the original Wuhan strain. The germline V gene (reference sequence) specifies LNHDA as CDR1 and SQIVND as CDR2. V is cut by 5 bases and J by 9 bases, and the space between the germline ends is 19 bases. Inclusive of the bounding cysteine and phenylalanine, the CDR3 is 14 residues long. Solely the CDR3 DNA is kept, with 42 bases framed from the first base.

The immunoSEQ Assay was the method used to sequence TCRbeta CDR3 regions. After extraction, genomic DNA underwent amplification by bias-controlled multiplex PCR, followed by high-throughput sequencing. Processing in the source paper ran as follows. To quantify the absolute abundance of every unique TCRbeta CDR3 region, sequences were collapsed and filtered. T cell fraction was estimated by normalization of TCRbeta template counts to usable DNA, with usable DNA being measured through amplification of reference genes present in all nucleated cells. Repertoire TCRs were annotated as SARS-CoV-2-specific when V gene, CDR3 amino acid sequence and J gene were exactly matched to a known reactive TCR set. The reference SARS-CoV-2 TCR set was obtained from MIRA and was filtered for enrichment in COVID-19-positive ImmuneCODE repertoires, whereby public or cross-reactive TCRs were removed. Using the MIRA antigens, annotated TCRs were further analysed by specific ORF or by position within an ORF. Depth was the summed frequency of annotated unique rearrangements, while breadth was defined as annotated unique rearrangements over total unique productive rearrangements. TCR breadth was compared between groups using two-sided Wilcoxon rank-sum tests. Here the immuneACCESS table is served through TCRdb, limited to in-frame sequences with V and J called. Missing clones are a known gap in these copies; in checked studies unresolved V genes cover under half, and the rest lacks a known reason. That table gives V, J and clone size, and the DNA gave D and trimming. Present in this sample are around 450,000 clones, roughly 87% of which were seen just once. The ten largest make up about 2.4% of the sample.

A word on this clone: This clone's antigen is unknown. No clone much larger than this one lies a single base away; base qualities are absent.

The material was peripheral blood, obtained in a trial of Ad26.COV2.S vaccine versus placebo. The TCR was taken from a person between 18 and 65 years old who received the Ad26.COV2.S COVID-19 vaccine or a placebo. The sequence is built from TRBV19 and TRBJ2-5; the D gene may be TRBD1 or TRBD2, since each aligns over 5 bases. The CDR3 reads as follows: CASSHGTSRMAQYF. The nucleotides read TGTGCCAGTAGTCATGGGACGAGCAGGATGGCCCAGTACTTC. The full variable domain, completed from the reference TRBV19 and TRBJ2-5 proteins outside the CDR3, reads DGGITQSPKYLFRKEGQNVTLSCEQNLNHDAMYWYRQDPGQGLRLIYYSQIVNDFQKGDIAEGYSVSREKKESFPLTVTSAQKNPTAFYLCASSHGTSRMAQYFGPGTRLLVL.